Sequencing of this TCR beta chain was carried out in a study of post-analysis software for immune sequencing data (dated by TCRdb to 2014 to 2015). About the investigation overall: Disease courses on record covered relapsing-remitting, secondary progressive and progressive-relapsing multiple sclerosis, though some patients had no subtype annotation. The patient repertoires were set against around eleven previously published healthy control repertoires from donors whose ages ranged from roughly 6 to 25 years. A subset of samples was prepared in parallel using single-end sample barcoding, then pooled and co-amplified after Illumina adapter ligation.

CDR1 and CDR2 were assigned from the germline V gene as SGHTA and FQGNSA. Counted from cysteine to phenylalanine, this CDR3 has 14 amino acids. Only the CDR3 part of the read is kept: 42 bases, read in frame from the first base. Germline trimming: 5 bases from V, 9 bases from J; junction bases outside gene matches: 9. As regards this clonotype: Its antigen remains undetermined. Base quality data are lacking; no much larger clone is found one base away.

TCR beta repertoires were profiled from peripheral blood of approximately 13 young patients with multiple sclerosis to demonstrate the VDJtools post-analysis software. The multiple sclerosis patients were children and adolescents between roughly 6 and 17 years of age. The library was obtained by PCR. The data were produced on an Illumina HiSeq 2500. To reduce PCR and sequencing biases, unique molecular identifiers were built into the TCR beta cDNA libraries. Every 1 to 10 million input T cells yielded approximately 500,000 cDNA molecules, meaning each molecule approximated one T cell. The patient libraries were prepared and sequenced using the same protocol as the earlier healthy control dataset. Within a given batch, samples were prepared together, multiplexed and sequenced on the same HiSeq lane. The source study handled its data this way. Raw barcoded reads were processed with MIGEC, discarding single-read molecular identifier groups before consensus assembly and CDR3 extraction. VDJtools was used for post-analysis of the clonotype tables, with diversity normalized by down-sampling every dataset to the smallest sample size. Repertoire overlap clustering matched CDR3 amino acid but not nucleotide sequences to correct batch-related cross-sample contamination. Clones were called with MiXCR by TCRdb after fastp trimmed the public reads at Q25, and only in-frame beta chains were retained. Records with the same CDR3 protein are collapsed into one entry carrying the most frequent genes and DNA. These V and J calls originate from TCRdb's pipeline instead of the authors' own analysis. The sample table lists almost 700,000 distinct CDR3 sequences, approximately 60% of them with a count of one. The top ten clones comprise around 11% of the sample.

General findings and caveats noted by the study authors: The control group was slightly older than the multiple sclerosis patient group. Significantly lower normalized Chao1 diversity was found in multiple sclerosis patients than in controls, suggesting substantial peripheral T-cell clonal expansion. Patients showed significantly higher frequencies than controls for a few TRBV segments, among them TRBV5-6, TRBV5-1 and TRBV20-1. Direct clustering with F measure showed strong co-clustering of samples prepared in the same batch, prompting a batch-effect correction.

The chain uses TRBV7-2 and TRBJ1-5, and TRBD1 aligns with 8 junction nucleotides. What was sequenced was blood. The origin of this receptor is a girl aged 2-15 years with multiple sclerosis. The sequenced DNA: TGTGCCAGCAGCCCACGACAGGGGAGGCTGCCCCAGCATTTT. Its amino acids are CASSPRQGRLPQHF.